A single T cell receptor (beta chain) is shown here with its context. Its antigen remains unidentified. This record belongs to a study of OX40 agonist ivuxolimab in advanced cancers. Study-level findings and limits: With doses of 0.1 to 3.0 mg/kg, CD4+ and CD8+ blood T cells had undergone clonal expansion by week 6.

The method was immunoSEQ multiplex PCR; TCRdb's version includes in-frame clones alone and lacks a portion of them. The sample lists approximately 74,000 clones, over 80% occurring once. In germline, CDR1 is SEHNR, CDR2 FQNEAQ (reference sequence). With 1 base clipped from V and 11 bases from J, the junction kept 13 bases outside the gene matches. The CDR3 covers 16 residues. This specimen was CD4+ or CD8+ T cells sorted from blood, taken in a trial of the OX40 agonist ivuxolimab. The chain has TRBV7-9 and TRBJ2-1, with TRBD1 matching over 8 bases. The clonotype was recovered from an adult with an advanced solid tumor such as melanoma, head and neck, liver or kidney cancer. The CDR3 spells CASSLGGQGGKEKQFF. As DNA, the CDR3 is TGTGCCAGCAGCTTAGGCGGACAGGGTGGGAAAGAGAAGCAGTTCTTC.